These 30 T cell receptor beta chains were all obtained from the same sample, sequenced in a study of blood T cell repertoires in COVID-19. Generated by immunoSEQ multiplex PCR, the TCRdb table keeps only in-frame clones and is missing some. The sample yields some 400,000 clones, more than 75% seen once. Source material: peripheral blood. The receptors shown here come from a human donor with acute or convalescent COVID-19. The donor label of this sample is uncertain.

V gene TRBV6-1 combines with J gene TRBJ2-7; D may be TRBD1 (6 bases). Germline V lookup: CDR1 MNHNS, CDR2 SASEGT. The ends were cut back, 3 bases at V and 3 bases at J, with 15 bases in the middle. The CDR3 has 15 residues. The CDR3 nucleotides read TGTGCCAGCAGTGAGGACGGGACACCCTACTACGAGCAGTACTTC. Translated, it gives CASSEDGTPYYEQYF.

This sequence joins TRBV5-1 and TRBJ2-3, with 13 bases fitting TRBD2. Germline V CDR1 and CDR2: SGHRS, YFSETQ. This CDR3 has 15 residues. The V and J ends lost 9 bases and 7 bases, in that order; junction bases with no gene match: 11. The CDR3 sequence is CATQTSGGPSYTQYF. In nucleotides, the CDR3 is TGCGCCACCCAGACTAGCGGGGGGCCTAGTTATACGCAGTATTTT.

CDR3 sequence (DNA): TGTGCCAGCAGCCAATGGGCCAGGGTAAACTATGGCTACACCTTC. Protein: CASSQWARVNYGYTF. This chain connects TRBV3-1 (or the pseudogene TRBV3-2) to TRBJ1-2, with a tentative D call TRBD1 (5 bases). The germline V gene encodes CDR1 LGHDT and CDR2 YNNKEL (reference sequence). The V gene lost 2 bases and the J gene lost 2 bases, with 12 bases spanning the gap. This CDR3 has 15 residues.

This clone occurred a few times. The chain uses TRBV27 and TRBJ1-2; TRBD1 might be the D (6 bases). The CDR3 totals 12 residues. Deletions cut 8 bases from V and 8 bases from J, with 15 bases between. The germline CDR1 and CDR2 sequences are MNHEY and SMNVEV (reference sequence). The CDR3 region is CASGNRARGYTF. CDR3 DNA: TGTGCCAGCGGTAACAGGGCGCGAGGCTACACCTTC.

This clone has just one count. V and J are TRBV7-9 and TRBJ1-2; D uncertain. With 5 bases removed from V and 3 bases from J, the gap between germline ends came to 19 bases. This CDR3 is 16 amino acids long. CDR1 and CDR2 (germline): SEHNR, FQNEAQ (reference sequence). CDR3: CASSPLLSDFDYGYTF. The CDR3 DNA is TGTGCCAGCAGCCCCCTCCTATCGGACTTCGACTATGGCTACACCTTC. Looking up the rest from reference TRBV7-9 and TRBJ1-2 gives the full variable domain: DTGVSQNPRHKITKRGQNVTFRCDPISEHNRLYWYRQTLGQGPEFLTYFQNEAQLEKSRLLSDRFSAERPKGSFSTLEIQRTEQGDSAMYLCASSPLLSDFDYGYTFGSGTRLTVV.

The V gene is TRBV18, the J gene TRBJ2-5, with 11 bases matching TRBD2. Germline CDR1 reads KGHSH; CDR2 reads LQKENI. Losses at the gene ends were 5 bases for V and 5 bases for J; bases not matched to a gene: 10. The CDR3 loop spans 16 amino acids. The DNA of the CDR3 is TGTGCCAGCTCATCCAGGACTAGCGGGCCCCAGGAGACCCAGTACTTC. This translates into CASSSRTSGPQETQYF.

The rearrangement joins TRBV6-5 to TRBJ1-2, with D unclear. The V end was cut by 6 bases, the J end by 8 bases, with 22 bases between. The CDR3 covers 15 residues. Looked up from germline, CDR1 is MNHEY and CDR2 is SVGAGI. The CDR3 nucleotides read TGTGCCAGCAGCACATCCCCGATCCCTTCCGGGGGCTACACCTTC. It is translated as CASSTSPIPSGGYTF.

The chain combines TRBV5-1 with TRBJ1-1; D remains ambiguous. The germline gives CDR1 SGHRS, CDR2 YFSETQ. V was clipped by 0 bases and J by 4 bases, with 7 bases between them. The CDR3 contains 13 residues. The CDR3, as DNA: TGCGCCAGCAGCTTGGCTAGCCCCACTGAAGCTTTCTTT. It translates to CASSLASPTEAFF.

The chain has TRBV11-2 and TRBJ2-3, with unresolved D. This CDR3 is built from 14 residues. Looked up from germline, CDR1 is SGHAT and CDR2 is FQNNGV. The germline V and J ends were trimmed by 0 bases and 2 bases, with 6 bases remaining between them. CDR3 sequence reads: CASSLDLVTDTQYF. CDR3 DNA sequence: TGTGCCAGCAGCTTAGACCTAGTCACAGATACGCAGTATTTT.

The chain links TRBV18 to TRBJ2-6; weak D call: TRBD2 (5 bases). V lost 4 bases, J lost 2 bases, and 6 bases lay in between. The CDR3 totals 14 residues. CDR1 KGHSH and CDR2 LQKENI come from the germline V gene. The DNA for the CDR3 is TGTGCCAGCTCACTCGGGGCTGGGGCCAACGTCCTGACTTTC. As protein: CASSLGAGANVLTF.

CDR3: CATRRDTANYGYTF. The DNA for the CDR3 is TGTGCCACCCGTCGGGACACCGCTAACTATGGCTACACCTTC. The chain couples TRBV27 to TRBJ1-2; D perhaps matches TRBD1 (6 bases). The V and J ends lost 10 bases and 0 bases respectively, with 15 bases between them. This CDR3 comprises 14 residues. Per the germline V gene, CDR1 is MNHEY and CDR2 is SMNVEV (reference sequence).

Remarks on this clone: This CDR3 is also generated by other DNA sequences in the sample. This chain uses TRBV2 with TRBJ1-4; 9 nucleotides align to TRBD1. Germline CDR1 is SNHLY and CDR2 is FYNNEI. The J segment lost 5 bases and the V segment lost 5 bases, leaving 3 bases of the junction unmatched. This CDR3 has 14 residues. CDR3 nucleotide sequence: TGTGCCAGCAGTAGACAGGGGGGGAATGAAAAACTGTTTTTT. Residues: CASSRQGGNEKLFF.

V is TRBV2 and J is TRBJ1-1; 8 positions match TRBD1. V dropped 6 bases and J dropped 0; count of bases not matched to a gene: 9. The CDR3 covers 16 residues. Per germline, CDR1 SNHLY and CDR2 FYNNEI. CDR3 residues: CASRPGQVVMNTEAFF. CDR3 nucleotide sequence: TGTGCCAGCAGGCCGGGACAGGTGGTCATGAACACTGAAGCTTTCTTT.

This clone was observed a handful of times. The chain couples TRBV7-2 to TRBJ2-1; 9 bases align to TRBD1. From germline, CDR1 is SGHTA and CDR2 FQGNSA. Losses at the gene ends were 5 bases for V and 3 bases for J; bases not matched to a gene: 8. The CDR3 sequence is 16 residues long. Here the CDR3 reads CASSGTGTGRYNEQFF. DNA of the CDR3: TGTGCCAGCAGCGGAACCGGGACAGGGCGCTACAATGAGCAGTTCTTC.

The rearrangement links TRBV29-1 to TRBJ1-2; weak D call: TRBD1 (6 bases). Germline assignment: CDR1 SQVTM and CDR2 ANQGSEA. V lost 4 bases, J lost 1 base, and 10 bases lay in between. The CDR3 has 13 amino acids. The CDR3 region is CSVGGRNNYGYTF. The CDR3 region has the DNA TGCAGCGTTGGGGGGCGAAATAACTATGGCTACACCTTC.

The J gene is TRBJ2-3, the V gene TRBV6-6, with a weak D call TRBD2 (5 bases). The ends were cut back, 6 bases at V and 0 bases at J, with 7 bases in the middle. The CDR3 totals 13 residues. Per the germline V gene, CDR1 is MNHNY and CDR2 is SVGAGI (reference sequence). The chain's CDR3 is CASRRTSTDTQYF. The CDR3 DNA follows: TGTGCCAGCAGGAGGACTAGCACAGATACGCAGTATTTT.

CDR3 nucleotide sequence: TGTGCCACCAGTGGGGGGGCGGGGGACTCCTACGAGCAGTACTTC. It encodes CATSGGAGDSYEQYF. This chain connects TRBV24-1 to TRBJ2-7, with D possibly TRBD2 on 7 matching bases. The CDR3 runs 15 residues. V was pared by 5 bases and J by 0 bases, with 13 bases between. Germline lookup yields CDR1 KGHDR and CDR2 SFDVKD.

Only a few counts were recorded for this clone. The V call is TRBV30, the J call TRBJ2-1; D is perhaps TRBD2 (5 bases). The CDR3 runs to 15 residues. V was clipped by 0 bases and J by 4 bases, with 13 bases between them. CDR1 and CDR2 (germline): GTSNPN, SVGIG (reference sequence). The CDR3 reads CAWSVERIQYNEQFF. The CDR3 DNA reads TGTGCCTGGAGTGTTGAGCGGATACAATACAATGAGCAGTTCTTC.

The table lists this clone with a few counts. V usage is TRBV7-2 and J usage is TRBJ1-2, with 8 bases aligning to TRBD1. Germline lookup yields CDR1 SGHTA and CDR2 FQGNSA. This CDR3 is built from 15 residues. After removal of 1 base from V and 8 bases from J, the junction contained 9 bases not matched to a gene. In DNA, the CDR3 is TGTGCCAGCAGCTTAGGCGGGACAGGACCTCTGGGCTACACCTTC. Amino acids: CASSLGGTGPLGYTF. Using reference TRBV7-2 and TRBJ1-2 for the parts outside the CDR3, the full variable domain is GAGVSQSPSNKVTEKGKDVELRCDPISGHTALYWYRQSLGQGLEFLIYFQGNSAPDKSGLPSDRFSAERTGGSVSTLTIQRTQQEDSAVYLCASSLGGTGPLGYTFGSGTRLTVV.

This clone was detected only once. V gene TRBV5-4 combines with J gene TRBJ2-7; 8 nucleotides line up with TRBD2. The CDR3 spans 14 residues. J gave up 1 base and V 0 bases, and 0 bases lay outside the gene matches. CDR1 and CDR2 from the germline V gene are SGHNT and YYREEE (reference sequence). The CDR3 DNA follows: TGTGCCAGCAGCTTGGGCGGGAGGTCCTACGAGCAGTACTTC. It is translated as CASSLGGRSYEQYF.

The V call is TRBV28, the J call TRBJ1-5, with D hard to call. V dropped 8 bases and J dropped 1 base, with 12 bases sitting between them. Germline-derived CDR1 and CDR2 are MDHEN and SYDVKM. The length of the CDR3 is 14 residues. CDR3 sequence: CASRGGYSNQPQHF. The CDR3 DNA sequence: TGTGCCAGCCGGGGAGGGTACAGCAATCAGCCCCAGCATTTT.

The chain has TRBV28 and TRBJ2-3; D not resolved. The CDR3 runs 14 residues. Germline V gene sequence: CDR1 MDHEN, CDR2 SYDVKM. Trimming removed 6 bases at V and 2 bases at J, with 12 bases between. The CDR3 sequence is CASSHQVFTDTQYF. The CDR3 DNA reads TGTGCCAGCAGCCACCAGGTTTTCACAGATACGCAGTATTTT.

This sequence joins TRBV18 and TRBJ2-7; the match to TRBD1 covers 9 bases. The CDR3 totals 15 residues. J was trimmed by 0 bases and V by 3 bases; bases with no gene match: 3. Germline values: CDR1 KGHSH, CDR2 LQKENI. For the CDR3, the DNA is TGTGCCAGCTCACCCCGGGACAGGGCCTCCTACGAGCAGTACTTC. The encoded protein is CASSPRDRASYEQYF. Based on the CDR3 plus reference TRBV18 and TRBJ2-7, the full variable domain is NAGVMQNPRHLVRRRGQEARLRCSPMKGHSHVYWYRQLPEEGLKFMVYLQKENIIDESGMPKERFSAEFPKEGPSILRIQQVVRGDSAAYFCASSPRDRASYEQYFGPGTRLTVT.

The chain joins TRBV4-2 to TRBJ2-7, with D possibly being TRBD1 (6 bases). This CDR3 contains 16 residues. In germline, CDR1 is LGHNA, CDR2 YNFKEQ. Trimming removed 0 bases from V and 3 bases from J, with 15 bases in between. CDR3 amino acids: CASSQDDRPEYYEQYF. For the CDR3, the DNA is TGTGCCAGCAGCCAAGATGACAGGCCGGAATACTACGAGCAGTACTTC.

This clone was recorded only once. The rearrangement joins TRBV28 to TRBJ1-5; D remains ambiguous. V was cut by 7 bases and J by 0 bases, with 10 bases left in between. Germline V gene sequence: CDR1 MDHEN, CDR2 SYDVKM. CDR3 length: 14 amino acids. CDR3 nucleotide sequence: TGTGCCAGCAATACACAGTATAGCAATCAGCCCCAGCATTTT. It is translated as CASNTQYSNQPQHF.

This clone was found many times. The CDR3 nucleotides are TGTGCCAGCAGCTTGACAGGGGTTAATTCACCCCTCCACTTT. It yields the protein CASSLTGVNSPLHF. This chain uses TRBV5-5 with TRBJ1-6, with 7 bases lining up with TRBD1. Germline-derived CDR1 and CDR2 are SGHKS and YYEKEE (reference sequence). The CDR3 is 14 residues long. V trimming: 1 base; J trimming: 6 bases; junction bases outside the gene matches: 1.

As for this clone: The sample carries other DNA sequences with the same CDR3. The chain joins TRBV30 to TRBJ2-7, with 7 bases aligning to TRBD1. With 2 bases clipped from V and 4 bases from J, the junction kept 2 bases outside the gene matches. The CDR3 length is 12 residues. Germline V lookup: CDR1 GTSNPN, CDR2 SVGIG (reference sequence). The CDR3 reads CAWSRQGYEQYF. DNA for the CDR3: TGTGCCTGGAGTCGACAGGGTTACGAGCAGTACTTC.

V is TRBV29-1 and J is TRBJ2-5, with 8 bases fitting TRBD2. Losses at the gene ends were 3 bases for V and 5 bases for J; bases not matched to a gene: 8. Germline values: CDR1 SQVTM, CDR2 ANQGSEA. CDR3 length: 14 amino acids. The CDR3 here is CSVESPSSGETQYF. The CDR3 region has the DNA TGCAGCGTTGAGTCCCCGTCTAGCGGGGAGACCCAGTACTTC.

This clone came up once. The chain combines TRBV5-4 with TRBJ1-2; TRBD1 aligns across 10 bases. Germline V lookup: CDR1 SGHNT, CDR2 YYREEE (reference sequence). J gave up 7 bases and V 4 bases, and 10 bases lay outside the gene matches. The CDR3 runs 15 residues. This CDR3 is CASSGRQGAISGYTF. For the CDR3, the DNA is TGTGCCAGCAGCGGGCGACAGGGGGCGATATCTGGCTACACCTTC.

The CDR3 is CASSVFGVTYEQYF. For the CDR3, the DNA is TGTGCCAGCAGCGTGTTCGGGGTTACCTACGAGCAGTACTTC. The chain joins TRBV5-8 to TRBJ2-7, with a weak D call TRBD2 (5 bases). Germline V gene sequence: CDR1 SGHTS, CDR2 YDEGEE. Trimming removed 4 bases at V and 2 bases at J, with 13 bases between. This CDR3 has 14 amino acids.